This T cell receptor beta chain was observed in a study of response to subunit inactivated influenza vaccine. Study-wide findings and caveats: Each seasonal influenza vaccination, the authors suggested, recruits few new T cells.

This clonotype has a handful of counts. Antigen: not known. This CDR3 is built from 13 residues. The germline V gene encodes CDR1 SGHTA and CDR2 FQGNSA. Trimming left V 2 bases short and J 6 bases short, with 9 bases between. TCRdb processed the RT-PCR reads anew with MiXCR; each CDR3 protein has one entry. This repertoire shows 280,000 or so distinct CDR3 sequences, around a fifth found once; its top ten account for more than 8.5%. Sequences were derived from PBMCs from blood, sampled 21 months after vaccination. The V and J genes are TRBV7-2 and TRBJ2-3; D uncertain. The clonotype comes from a man between 50 and 69 years old who received an inactivated influenza vaccine. CDR3 loop: CASSLFPLDTQYF. CDR3 DNA: TGTGCCAGCAGCTTATTTCCCTTGGATACGCAGTATTTT.